These 21 T cell receptor beta chains came from one sample sequenced in a study of blood T cell repertoires in COVID-19. Clones were read by immunoSEQ multiplex PCR, and TCRdb kept only the in-frame ones, dropping some. The repertoire holds 29,000 or so clones, with roughly 90% as singletons. The sequenced sample consisted of peripheral blood. These receptor sequences come from a human donor in a cohort sampled during active COVID-19.

The chain carries TRBV5-8 and TRBJ2-5; 7 bases line up with TRBD2. J lost 0 bases, V lost 0 bases, and 5 bases had no gene match. The germline V gene has CDR1 SGHTS and CDR2 YDEGEE. The CDR3 has 16 amino acids. In DNA, the CDR3 is TGTGCCAGCAGCTTGGGACTAGCAGGGTACCAAGAGACCCAGTACTTC. As protein: CASSLGLAGYQETQYF.

The chain uses TRBV15 and TRBJ2-3, with 9 bases matching TRBD2. Per the germline V gene, CDR1 is LNHNV and CDR2 is YYDKDF (reference sequence). With V trimmed by 8 bases and J by 3 bases, 9 bases remained unmatched. The CDR3 has 15 residues. The CDR3 loop is CATGAGGGATDTQYF. As DNA, the CDR3 is TGTGCCACCGGAGCGGGCGGGGGGGCGACAGATACGCAGTATTTT. Looking up the rest from reference TRBV15 and TRBJ2-3 gives the full variable domain: DAMVIQNPRYQVTQFGKPVTLSCSQTLNHNVMYWYQQKSSQAPKLLFHYYDKDFNNEADTPDNFQSRRPNTSFCFLDIRSPGLGDTAMYLCATGAGGGATDTQYFGPGTRLTVL.

This clone was seen a handful of times. The chain links TRBV4-1 to TRBJ1-5; D not certain. V dropped 0 bases and J dropped 4 bases, with 10 bases sitting between them. This CDR3 has 15 amino acids. Germline CDR1 reads MGHRA; CDR2 reads YSYEKL. CDR3 amino acids: CASSQDAAGNQPQHF. CDR3 bases: TGCGCCAGCAGCCAAGATGCGGCGGGGAATCAGCCCCAGCATTTT.

The chain combines TRBV18 with TRBJ1-6; 9 bases agree with TRBD1. The germline CDR1 and CDR2 sequences are KGHSH and LQKENI. V shed 4 bases and J 6 bases; nucleotides not matched to a gene: 7. CDR3 length: 16 residues. The CDR3 bases are TGTGCCAGCTCACTTTCCGGGACAGGGTCTAATTCACCCCTCCACTTT. It translates to CASSLSGTGSNSPLHF.

The J gene is TRBJ2-5, the V gene TRBV6-1; tentatively, D is TRBD2 (6 bases). The CDR3 totals 14 residues. Germline loops: CDR1 MNHNS, CDR2 SASEGT. V was shortened by 3 bases and J by 0 bases, with 8 bases between the two germline ends. CDR3 DNA sequence: TGTGCCAGCAGTGAGGGGGACTACCAAGAGACCCAGTACTTC. This encodes CASSEGDYQETQYF.

The chain recombines TRBV6-5 with TRBJ1-1; D is undetermined. The length of the CDR3 is 12 residues. CDR1 and CDR2 from the germline V gene are MNHEY and SVGAGI. V was cut by 5 bases and J by 6 bases, with 10 bases left in between. The chain's CDR3 is CASSLRGSEAFF. In nucleotides, the CDR3 is TGTGCCAGCAGTCTACGAGGGTCTGAAGCTTTCTTT.

This clone turned up a few times. This sequence joins TRBV29-1 and TRBJ2-3; 7 bases agree with TRBD2. The CDR3 length is 14 residues. From germline, CDR1 is SQVTM and CDR2 ANQGSEA. After removal of 8 bases from V and 2 bases from J, the junction contained 10 bases not matched to a gene. CDR3 loop: CSLTWGGPTDTQYF. DNA of the CDR3: TGCAGCCTAACCTGGGGGGGACCCACAGATACGCAGTATTTT.

The sample holds one count of this clone. This chain uses TRBV9 with TRBJ2-1; tentative D call: TRBD2 (6 bases). In germline, CDR1 is SGDLS, CDR2 YYNGEE. V lost 3 bases and J lost 0, with 16 bases in between. The CDR3 is 17 amino acids. The CDR3 DNA sequence: TGTGCCAGCAGCGAGACGGCGGGACTGAGCTCCTACAATGAGCAGTTCTTC. Translated, it gives CASSETAGLSSYNEQFF.

This clone was recorded once. This sequence joins TRBV6-2 or TRBV6-3 and TRBJ2-1; D call uncertain. This CDR3 is 18 amino acids long. Trimming cost V 3 bases and J 0 bases, with 18 bases left between them. Germline V lookup: CDR1 MNHEY, CDR2 SVGEGT. The CDR3 sequence: CASSYDRYGSGSYNEQFF. The CDR3 nucleotides read TGTGCCAGCAGTTATGATAGGTATGGGTCGGGCTCCTACAATGAGCAGTTCTTC.

The V gene is TRBV11-3, the J gene TRBJ2-3, with 7 bases identical to TRBD1. The germline gives CDR1 SGHNT, CDR2 YENEEA. CDR3 size: 14 residues. The V and J ends lost 4 bases and 9 bases, in that order; junction bases with no gene match: 10. Here the CDR3 reads CASSSRQGQGTQYF. CDR3 nucleotide sequence: TGTGCCAGCAGCTCCCGACAGGGACAAGGGACGCAGTATTTT.

The chain couples TRBV3-1 (or the pseudogene TRBV3-2) to TRBJ2-1; 7 bases align to TRBD1. Germline V gene lookup returns CDR1 LGHDT and CDR2 YNNKEL (reference sequence). There are 15 residues in the CDR3. V was pared by 4 bases and J by 2 bases, with 5 bases of the junction left unmatched. The CDR3 DNA is TGTGCCAGCAGCCCGGACAGGAAGACCTACAATGAGCAGTTCTTC. It specifies CASSPDRKTYNEQFF.

The chain has TRBV13 and TRBJ2-3; D unresolved. Germline-derived CDR1 and CDR2 are PRHDT and FYEKMQ (reference sequence). This CDR3 has 12 amino acids. The ends were cut back, 3 bases at V and 3 bases at J, with 4 bases in the middle. The CDR3 region has the DNA TGTGCCAGCAGCTTCCTAACAGATACGCAGTATTTT. Residues: CASSFLTDTQYF.

J is TRBJ1-1 and V is TRBV10-3; maybe TRBD1 (6 bases). The germline V gene has CDR1 ENHRY and CDR2 SYGVKD. CDR3 size: 14 residues. Trimming shortened V by 1 base and J by 5 bases, and 11 bases separated the two germline ends. The CDR3: CAISEFPQGTEAFF. CDR3 in DNA: TGTGCCATCAGTGAGTTCCCACAGGGTACTGAAGCTTTCTTT.

The V gene is TRBV11-2, the J gene TRBJ2-4; possibly TRBD1 for D (6 bases). V dropped 5 bases and J dropped 7 bases, with 9 bases sitting between them. CDR3 size: 12 residues. From germline, CDR1 is SGHAT and CDR2 FQNNGV. The CDR3 DNA reads TGTGCCAGCAGCCGGACAGTTAACATTCAGTACTTC. Translating it yields CASSRTVNIQYF.

The rearrangement links TRBV3-1 (or the pseudogene TRBV3-2) to TRBJ2-6, with 8 positions matching TRBD1. Germline CDR1 LGHDT, CDR2 YNNKEL (reference sequence). The CDR3 totals 17 residues. V was pared by 8 bases and J by 0 bases, with 9 bases of the junction left unmatched. CDR3 sequence (DNA): TGTGCCAGCGCACGACAGGGGACAAACTCTGGGGCCAACGTCCTGACTTTC. Amino acid sequence: CASARQGTNSGANVLTF.

The chain joins TRBV4-2 to TRBJ2-2; D call uncertain. CDR1 is LGHNA, CDR2 YNFKEQ, per germline. This CDR3 contains 14 residues. CDR3 DNA sequence: TGTGCTAGTAAGGAGCAGACGAACACCGGGGAGCTGTTTTTT. It is translated as CASKEQTNTGELFF.

As to this clone: An end of the junction differs from the germline gene, which may be a read error. The chain uses TRBV7-2 and TRBJ2-5; 9 bases line up with TRBD1. This CDR3 region has 16 residues. The germline CDR1 and CDR2 sequences are SGHTA and FQGNSA. The CDR3 nucleotides read TGTGCCAGCAACTTAAGGGGCACAGGGGGCCGAGAGACCCAGTACTTC. It yields the protein CASNLRGTGGRETQYF.

CDR3 bases: TGTGCCAGCAGTGCGGGGGGGCCTTACGAGCAGTACTTC. This sequence encodes CASSAGGPYEQYF. The V gene is TRBV2, the J gene TRBJ2-7, with 8 bases aligning to TRBD2. V was pared by 4 bases and J by 4 bases, with 3 bases of the junction left unmatched. The CDR3 sequence is 13 residues long. CDR1 and CDR2 (germline): SNHLY, FYNNEI.

The V call is TRBV6-5, the J call TRBJ1-6; no reliable D call. V lost 4 bases, J lost 9 bases, and 10 bases lay in between. Germline CDR1 and CDR2: MNHEY and SVGAGI. This CDR3 has 13 residues. CDR3 loop: CASSSDRGSPLHF. The CDR3 DNA reads as TGTGCCAGCAGTTCCGATCGAGGTTCACCCCTCCACTTT.

The chain couples TRBV6-5 to TRBJ1-5; tentative D call: TRBD1 (6 bases). This CDR3 is built from 14 residues. V lost 8 bases and J lost 0, with 11 bases in between. The germline CDR1 and CDR2 sequences are MNHEY and SVGAGI. The CDR3 nucleotides read TGTGCCAGCTCGACAGGCTATAGCAATCAGCCCCAGCATTTT. Residues: CASSTGYSNQPQHF.

This sequence joins TRBV16 and TRBJ2-7, with D perhaps matching TRBD2 (5 bases). The V gene's germline CDR1 is KGHSY and CDR2 FQNENV. The V end was cut by 0 bases, the J end by 0 bases, with 9 bases between. The CDR3 extends over 15 amino acids. This chain's CDR3 is CASSQSPGSSYEQYF. The CDR3 region has the DNA TGTGCCAGCAGCCAATCGCCGGGGAGCTCCTACGAGCAGTACTTC.